These 21 T cell receptor beta chains were sequenced from one sample in a study of blood T cell repertoires in COVID-19 (dated by TCRdb to 2019 to 2021). The protocol used for the library was the immunoSEQ multiplex PCR assay. TCRdb carries this immuneACCESS record with in-frame sequences only. Its versions omit some clonotypes, under half of them owing to an unresolved V gene in the studies checked, with the rest unexplained. The sample includes around 83,000 clones, with 70% to 90% observed a single time. The ten biggest clones cover around 13% of the sample. The sequencing sample was made of peripheral blood. These receptors were collected from a woman in her 70s with acute or convalescent COVID-19.

CDR3 bases: TGTGCCAGCAGCCGCGGGGGGGATAATTCACCCCTCCACTTT. Translating gives CASSRGGDNSPLHF. This rearrangement joins TRBV6-5 to TRBJ1-6; D might be TRBD1 (5 bases). V was cut by 6 bases and J by 5 bases, with 11 bases left in between. Germline V gives CDR1 MNHEY, CDR2 SVGAGI. The CDR3 runs to 14 residues.

This clone showed up just a few times. The rearrangement uses TRBV28 and TRBJ2-1; unclear D gene. CDR3 size: 12 residues. Trimming removed 7 bases from V and 7 bases from J, with 11 bases in between. The V gene's germline CDR1 is MDHEN and CDR2 SYDVKM. This chain's CDR3 is CASKSGRNEQFF. Here the CDR3 DNA reads TGTGCCAGCAAGTCCGGTCGGAATGAGCAGTTCTTC.

This clone was counted once. CDR3 sequence reads: CATSRDELGANVLTF. CDR3 in DNA: TGTGCCACCAGCAGAGATGAGCTTGGGGCCAACGTCCTGACTTTC. The chain couples TRBV15 to TRBJ2-6; D unresolved. The V gene's germline CDR1 is LNHNV and CDR2 YYDKDF (reference sequence). Trimming took 0 bases from V and 3 from J, leaving 6 bases between them. The CDR3 is 15 amino acids.

The chain combines TRBV5-5 with TRBJ1-4; the D gene is possibly TRBD1 (6 bases). This CDR3 is 17 amino acids long. Germline V gene data show CDR1 as SGHKS and CDR2 as YYEKEE (reference sequence). Trimming cost V 4 bases and J 0 bases, with 16 bases left between them. CDR3 amino acids: CASSLTRGKATNEKLFF. The CDR3 region has the DNA TGTGCCAGCAGCCTAACCAGGGGAAAGGCAACTAATGAAAAACTGTTTTTT.

The chain combines TRBV7-2 with TRBJ1-1, with D uncertain. V lost 5 bases, J lost 5 bases, and 12 bases lay in between. The germline V gene encodes CDR1 SGHTA and CDR2 FQGNSA. CDR3 length equals 13 residues. DNA for the CDR3: TGTGCCAGCAGCGAGACTCGAGGGACTGAAGCTTTCTTT. Its protein is CASSETRGTEAFF.

The chain has TRBV5-5 and TRBJ1-6; weak D call: TRBD1 (6 bases). This CDR3 spans 14 amino acids. CDR1 SGHKS and CDR2 YYEKEE come from the germline V gene (reference sequence). Trimming removed 4 bases from V and 7 bases from J, with 12 bases in between. The CDR3 sequence: CASSRQETNSPLHF. The CDR3 coding sequence is TGTGCCAGCAGCCGACAGGAAACGAATTCACCCCTCCACTTT.

The gene calls are TRBV28 and TRBJ2-7; a weak D match, TRBD2 (6 bases). The germline gives CDR1 MDHEN, CDR2 SYDVKM. Trimming pared 7 bases from V and 1 base from J, leaving 14 bases between. This CDR3 has 14 residues. The DNA of the CDR3 is TGTGCCAGCAACCCCTTCGGGAGTTCCTACGAGCAGTACGTC. Amino acids: CASNPFGSSYEQYV.

The chain employs TRBV5-5 and TRBJ1-2, with TRBD1 as a possible D gene (5 bases). The germline V and J ends were trimmed by 0 bases and 4 bases, with 13 bases remaining between them. The CDR3 has 15 residues. Per germline, CDR1 SGHKS and CDR2 YYEKEE (reference sequence). The CDR3 DNA is TGTGCCAGCAGCTTGGTGGTACAGGCTCCCTATGGCTACACCTTC. It is translated as CASSLVVQAPYGYTF. Full variable domain (rest looked up from reference TRBV5-5 and TRBJ1-2): DAGVTQSPTHLIKTRGQQVTLRCSPISGHKSVSWYQQVLGQGPQFIFQYYEKEERGRGNFPDRFSARQFPNYSSELNVNALLLGDSALYLCASSLVVQAPYGYTFGSGTRLTVV.

V is TRBV6-5 and J is TRBJ2-3; 8 positions match TRBD1. The CDR3 extends over 15 amino acids. In germline, CDR1 is MNHEY, CDR2 SVGAGI. The trim removed 6 bases at V and 4 bases at J, leaving 9 bases unmatched. CDR3 nucleotide sequence: TGTGCCAGCAGGTCGACAGGGGTTAGATCAGATACGCAGTATTTT. It encodes CASRSTGVRSDTQYF.

For this clone: Other DNA variants within this sample encode the same CDR3. This rearrangement joins TRBV5-1 to TRBJ1-2; D is unresolved. CDR3 length: 14 amino acids. From germline, CDR1 is SGHRS and CDR2 YFSETQ. V lost 3 bases and J 2 bases, leaving 11 bases between the germline ends. CDR3 residues: CASSSTTGNYGYTF. As DNA, the CDR3 is TGCGCCAGCAGCTCCACCACCGGGAACTATGGCTACACCTTC. Based on the CDR3 plus reference TRBV5-1 and TRBJ1-2, the full variable domain is KAGVTQTPRYLIKTRGQQVTLSCSPISGHRSVSWYQQTPGQGLQFLFEYFSETQRNKGNFPGRFSGRQFSNSRSEMNVSTLELGDSALYLCASSSTTGNYGYTFGSGTRLTVV.

This CDR3 reads CASSLGQGILYNSPLHF. CDR3 coding DNA: TGTGCCAGCAGCTTGGGACAGGGCATACTATATAATTCACCCCTCCACTTT. The J gene is TRBJ1-6, the V gene TRBV7-9; 9 bases are a match to TRBD1. There are 17 residues in the CDR3. Per the germline V gene, CDR1 is SEHNR and CDR2 is FQNEAQ (reference sequence). V was pared by 3 bases and J by 4 bases, with 7 bases of the junction left unmatched.

This clone was found once. The V and J genes are TRBV7-2 and TRBJ1-5, with TRBD1 identical over 8 bases. The V gene end was trimmed by 4 bases and the J gene end by 4 bases; junction bases not matched to a gene: 9. The CDR3 extends over 16 amino acids. CDR1 and CDR2 from the germline V gene are SGHTA and FQGNSA. DNA for the CDR3: TGTGCCAGCAGCTCTGGACAGGGTTGGGGGAATCAGCCCCAGCATTTT. It codes for CASSSGQGWGNQPQHF.

This chain links TRBV5-1 with TRBJ1-6; a weak D match, TRBD1 (6 bases). Trimming pared 1 base from V and 10 bases from J, leaving 15 bases between. The CDR3 has 15 residues. The germline gives CDR1 SGHRS, CDR2 YFSETQ. The DNA for the CDR3 is TGCGCCAGCAGCTTGAAGCCGGCAGGGGAATCACCCCTCCACTTT. Translation gives CASSLKPAGESPLHF. Complete variable domain (other parts from reference TRBV5-1 and TRBJ1-6): KAGVTQTPRYLIKTRGQQVTLSCSPISGHRSVSWYQQTPGQGLQFLFEYFSETQRNKGNFPGRFSGRQFSNSRSEMNVSTLELGDSALYLCASSLKPAGESPLHFGNGTRLTVT.

The chain employs TRBV4-1 and TRBJ2-3, with unresolved D. The ends were cut back, 1 base at V and 1 base at J, with 9 bases in the middle. Germline V gene lookup returns CDR1 MGHRA and CDR2 YSYEKL. The CDR3 sequence is 15 residues long. In DNA, the CDR3 is TGCGCCAGCAGCCAAGGCATCTTAGGCACAGATACGCAGTATTTT. It specifies CASSQGILGTDTQYF.

The chain employs TRBV7-9 and TRBJ2-5; 9 bases are shared with TRBD2. The CDR3 covers 15 residues. The V segment lost 1 base and the J segment 2 bases; nucleotides outside the gene matches: 2. The germline gives CDR1 SEHNR, CDR2 FQNEAQ (reference sequence). This chain's CDR3 is CASSLGAGGQETQYF. The CDR3 region has the DNA TGTGCCAGCAGCTTAGGGGCGGGAGGGCAAGAGACCCAGTACTTC.

This clone appeared a few times. The chain uses TRBV19 and TRBJ2-2; D may be TRBD2 (5 bases). Trimming removed 4 bases from V and 5 bases from J, with 11 bases in between. CDR3 size: 14 residues. Per the germline V gene, CDR1 is LNHDA and CDR2 is SQIVND (reference sequence). For the CDR3, the DNA is TGTGCCAGTAGTAGGGGTCGGACTACCGGGGAGCTGTTTTTT. This gives the protein CASSRGRTTGELFF.

The count of this clone is one. The V and J genes are TRBV6-2 or TRBV6-3 and TRBJ2-7; possibly TRBD2 for D (5 bases). Germline CDR1 and CDR2: MNHEY and SVGEGT. The CDR3 contains 14 residues. V lost 5 bases and J 4 bases, leaving 15 bases between the germline ends. The CDR3 DNA is TGTGCCAGCAGTAGACTAAAGCCCCATTACGAGCAGTACGTC. Protein product: CASSRLKPHYEQYV.

The CDR3 DNA is TGCAGCGCCCGGACAGGGGGAGGCACTGAAGCTTTCTTT. This codes for CSARTGGGTEAFF. The chain has TRBV29-1 and TRBJ1-1, with TRBD1 matching over 10 bases. Germline CDR1 is SQVTM and CDR2 is ANQGSEA. The junction had 6 bases not matched to a gene; V was cut back by 7 bases and J by 4 bases. The CDR3 runs 13 residues. The full variable domain, completed using reference TRBV29-1 and TRBJ1-1, is SAVISQKPSRDICQRGTSLTIQCQVDSQVTMMFWYRQQPGQSLTLIATANQGSEATYESGFVIDKFPISRPNLTFSTLTVSNMSPEDSSIYLCSARTGGGTEAFFGQGTRLTVV.

This clone was observed a handful of times. The J gene is TRBJ2-4, the V gene TRBV11-3; TRBD2 matches 13 bases. The CDR3 length is 18 residues. Germline V gene lookup returns CDR1 SGHNT and CDR2 YENEEA. J lost 9 bases, V lost 0 bases, and 11 bases had no gene match. CDR3 coding DNA: TGTGCCAGCAGCTTAGAGGGGACTAGCGGGGACCGGCGGGGCATTCAGTACTTC. It yields the protein CASSLEGTSGDRRGIQYF.

The chain carries TRBV19 and TRBJ1-6, with 7 bases aligning to TRBD1. Germline loops: CDR1 LNHDA, CDR2 SQIVND (reference sequence). V lost 6 bases to trimming and J lost 8 bases; unmatched junction nucleotides: 4. This CDR3 region has 13 residues. The CDR3 protein is CASRTGSDSPLHF. DNA of the CDR3: TGTGCCAGTAGGACAGGGTCGGATTCACCCCTCCACTTT.

A single count supports this clone. This chain joins TRBV24-1 and TRBJ2-1; possible D gene TRBD1, 6 bases. CDR1 is KGHDR and CDR2 is SFDVKD in the germline V gene. V was pared by 2 bases and J by 3 bases, with 7 bases between. CDR3 length: 14 amino acids. In DNA form, the CDR3 reads TGTGCCACCAGTGATTGGGACAACTACAATGAGCAGTTCTTC. This translates into CATSDWDNYNEQFF.